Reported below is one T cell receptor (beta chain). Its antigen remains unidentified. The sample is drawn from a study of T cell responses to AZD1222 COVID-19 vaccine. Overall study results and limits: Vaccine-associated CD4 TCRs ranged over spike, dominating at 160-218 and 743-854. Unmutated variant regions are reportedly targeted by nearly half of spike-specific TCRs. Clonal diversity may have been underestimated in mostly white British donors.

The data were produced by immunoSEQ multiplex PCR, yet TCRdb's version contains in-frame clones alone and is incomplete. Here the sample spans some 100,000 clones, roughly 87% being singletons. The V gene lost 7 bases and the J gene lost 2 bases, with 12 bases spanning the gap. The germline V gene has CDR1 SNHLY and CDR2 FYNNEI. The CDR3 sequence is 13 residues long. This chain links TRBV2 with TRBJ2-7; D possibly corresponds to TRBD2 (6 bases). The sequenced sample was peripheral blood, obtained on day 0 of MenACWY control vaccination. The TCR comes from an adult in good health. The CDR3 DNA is TGTGCCAGCAATGGAGGGAATACCTACGAGCAGTACTTC. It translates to CASNGGNTYEQYF.